This is a list of T cell receptor beta chains from one sample in a study of cytomegalovirus exposure and HLA in healthy donors. Clones were read by immunoSEQ multiplex PCR, and TCRdb kept only the in-frame ones, dropping some. The sample includes roughly 120,000 clones, 84% seen only once; the top ten take approximately 3%. The sequenced sample consisted of PBMCs. Source of these receptors: a woman younger than 30 in good health and CMV-seropositive. The CDR3 runs from the conserved cysteine through the conserved F or W. The order of the fields is D gene, J gene, clone size, V gene, CDR3 length, CDR3 DNA, CDR3 protein. A D gene is named only where the DNA matches it firmly. Not all rows give a size; the values are once, few, many and, for expanded clones, a class.

D gene: -
J gene: TRBJ2-1
clone size: -
V gene: TRBV7-2
CDR3 length: 15
CDR3 DNA: TGTGCCAGCAGCTTAGCGCTGGGAGGGGGGAATGAGCAGTTCTTC
CDR3 protein: CASSLALGGGNEQFF

D gene: -
J gene: TRBJ2-5
clone size: -
V gene: TRBV4-1
CDR3 length: 13
CDR3 DNA: TGCGCCAGCAGCCAGTGGCAGAAAGAGACCCAGTACTTC
CDR3 protein: CASSQWQKETQYF

D gene: TRBD2
J gene: TRBJ2-3
clone size: -
V gene: TRBV9
CDR3 length: 20
CDR3 DNA: TGTGCCAGCAGCATAAACCCGGACGAAGTAGCGGGGCCGCCGGGGGTTGCGCAGTATTTT
CDR3 protein: CASSINPDEVAGPPGVAQYF

D gene: TRBD1
J gene: TRBJ2-7
clone size: -
V gene: TRBV19
CDR3 length: 14
CDR3 DNA: TGTGCCAGTAGTATGGGCCAGGGGGCATACGAGCAGTACTTC
CDR3 protein: CASSMGQGAYEQYF

D gene: TRBD1
J gene: TRBJ2-1
clone size: -
V gene: TRBV20-1
CDR3 length: 11
CDR3 DNA: TGCAGTGCTGACAGGGGGACTGAGCAGTTCTTC
CDR3 protein: CSADRGTEQFF

D gene: -
J gene: TRBJ2-7
clone size: -
V gene: TRBV4-1
CDR3 length: 14
CDR3 DNA: TGCGCCAGCAGCCAAGGTACAGGCGACTACGAGCAGTACTTC
CDR3 protein: CASSQGTGDYEQYF

D gene: -
J gene: TRBJ2-7
clone size: -
V gene: TRBV5-6
CDR3 length: 14
CDR3 DNA: TGTGCCAGCAGCTTGGAAGGGTGGGGCCACGAGCAGTACTTC
CDR3 protein: CASSLEGWGHEQYF

D gene: -
J gene: TRBJ1-1
clone size: -
V gene: TRBV6-5
CDR3 length: 14
CDR3 DNA: TGTGCCAGCAGTTACGGGGGCGAGAACACTGAAGCTTTCTTT
CDR3 protein: CASSYGGENTEAFF

D gene: -
J gene: TRBJ2-2
clone size: -
V gene: TRBV2
CDR3 length: 14
CDR3 DNA: TGTGCCAGCCGACAGCCCGCGAACACCGGGGAGCTGTTTTTT
CDR3 protein: CASRQPANTGELFF

D gene: -
J gene: TRBJ1-1
clone size: -
V gene: TRBV18
CDR3 length: 14
CDR3 DNA: TGTGCCAGCTCAGCGATCCCAGGGAACACTGAAGCTTTCTTT
CDR3 protein: CASSAIPGNTEAFF

D gene: -
J gene: TRBJ1-4
clone size: -
V gene: TRBV19
CDR3 length: 14
CDR3 DNA: TGTGCCAGTAGTTTGGTCGGGTGGAATGAAAAACTGTTTTTT
CDR3 protein: CASSLVGWNEKLFF

D gene: TRBD1
J gene: TRBJ2-5
clone size: -
V gene: TRBV5-1
CDR3 length: 14
CDR3 DNA: TGCGCCAGCAGCTTGGCCGACAGGGGGGAGACCCAGTACTTC
CDR3 protein: CASSLADRGETQYF

D gene: -
J gene: TRBJ2-1
clone size: -
V gene: TRBV5-6
CDR3 length: 15
CDR3 DNA: TGTGCCAGCAGCTCCGATATGGCAGGTTCCAGTGAGCAGTTCTTC
CDR3 protein: CASSSDMAGSSEQFF

D gene: -
J gene: TRBJ2-7
clone size: -
V gene: TRBV7-9
CDR3 length: 14
CDR3 DNA: TGTGCCAGCAGCCCGGGGTGGGGGGAGTGCGAGCAGTACTTC
CDR3 protein: CASSPGWGECEQYF

D gene: -
J gene: TRBJ2-2
clone size: once
V gene: TRBV27
CDR3 length: 15
CDR3 DNA: TGTGCCAGCAGCCTGACCTATGGAGGCACCGGGGAGCTGTTTTTT
CDR3 protein: CASSLTYGGTGELFF

D gene: -
J gene: TRBJ2-7
clone size: -
V gene: TRBV2
CDR3 length: 14
CDR3 DNA: TGTGCCAGCAGACAAACAGGACCCTCCTACGAGCAGTACTTC
CDR3 protein: CASRQTGPSYEQYF

D gene: -
J gene: TRBJ1-1
clone size: -
V gene: TRBV2
CDR3 length: 11
CDR3 DNA: TGTGCCAGCAGTGAACTTACTGAAGCTTTCTTT
CDR3 protein: CASSELTEAFF

D gene: TRBD2
J gene: TRBJ2-3
clone size: -
V gene: TRBV2
CDR3 length: 13
CDR3 DNA: TGTGCCAGCATGGGGCTAGCGGCAGATACGCAGTATTTT
CDR3 protein: CASMGLAADTQYF

D gene: TRBD1
J gene: TRBJ1-2
clone size: -
V gene: TRBV10-3
CDR3 length: 12
CDR3 DNA: TGTGCCATCAAACAGGGGGACTATGGCTACACCTTC
CDR3 protein: CAIKQGDYGYTF

D gene: -
J gene: TRBJ2-7
clone size: once
V gene: TRBV11-1
CDR3 length: 12
CDR3 DNA: TGTGCCAGCAGCTCCAACAGCTACGAGCAGTACTTC
CDR3 protein: CASSSNSYEQYF

D gene: TRBD1
J gene: TRBJ1-6
clone size: -
V gene: TRBV30
CDR3 length: 15
CDR3 DNA: TGTGCCTGGAGTGTAGGGACAGGGGAGTTTTCACCCCTCCACTTT
CDR3 protein: CAWSVGTGEFSPLHF

D gene: TRBD2
J gene: TRBJ2-7
clone size: -
V gene: TRBV19
CDR3 length: 17
CDR3 DNA: TGTGCCAGTGGTCCGGGACTAGCGGGGGGCTACTCCTACGAGCAGTACTTC
CDR3 protein: CASGPGLAGGYSYEQYF

D gene: TRBD1
J gene: TRBJ1-1
clone size: few
V gene: TRBV30
CDR3 length: 14
CDR3 DNA: TGTGCCTGGAGTCCGATGAGCGGACAGGGGGTAGCTTTCTTT
CDR3 protein: CAWSPMSGQGVAFF

D gene: -
J gene: TRBJ2-3
clone size: -
V gene: TRBV5-1
CDR3 length: 14
CDR3 DNA: TGCGCCAGCAGCCGGGCAGGGAGCACAGATACGCAGTATTTT
CDR3 protein: CASSRAGSTDTQYF

D gene: -
J gene: TRBJ2-5
clone size: -
V gene: TRBV5-1
CDR3 length: 15
CDR3 DNA: TGCGCCAGCAGCCCTGGTGCGGGGTACCAAGAGACCCAGTACTTC
CDR3 protein: CASSPGAGYQETQYF

D gene: -
J gene: TRBJ2-2
clone size: -
V gene: TRBV7-9
CDR3 length: 14
CDR3 DNA: TGTGCCAGCAGACAATTAAGGGGCACCGGGGAGCTGTTTTTT
CDR3 protein: CASRQLRGTGELFF

D gene: -
J gene: TRBJ2-7
clone size: once
V gene: TRBV29-1
CDR3 length: 11
CDR3 DNA: TGCAGCGTAGGGGGTTACTACGAGCAGTACTTC
CDR3 protein: CSVGGYYEQYF

D gene: -
J gene: TRBJ2-2
clone size: -
V gene: TRBV5-8
CDR3 length: 13
CDR3 DNA: TGTGCCAGCAGCTTGGAGGGGTCCGGGGAGCTGTTTTTT
CDR3 protein: CASSLEGSGELFF

D gene: -
J gene: TRBJ2-7
clone size: -
V gene: TRBV7-9
CDR3 length: 12
CDR3 DNA: TGTGCCAGCAGCGCCCACAGATACGAGCAGTACTTC
CDR3 protein: CASSAHRYEQYF

D gene: TRBD1
J gene: TRBJ2-7
clone size: -
V gene: TRBV27
CDR3 length: 14
CDR3 DNA: TGTGCCAGCAGTTTCCGGGACAGCTCCTACGAGCAGTACTTC
CDR3 protein: CASSFRDSSYEQYF

D gene: -
J gene: TRBJ1-5
clone size: -
V gene: TRBV6-5
CDR3 length: 14
CDR3 DNA: TGTGCCAGCAGCCGCGACACTCACAATCAGCCCCAGCATTTT
CDR3 protein: CASSRDTHNQPQHF

D gene: -
J gene: TRBJ1-3
clone size: -
V gene: TRBV6-1
CDR3 length: 14
CDR3 DNA: TGTGCCAGCAGTGTTCGGGACTCTGGAAACACCATATATTTT
CDR3 protein: CASSVRDSGNTIYF

D gene: -
J gene: TRBJ2-7
clone size: -
V gene: TRBV7-3
CDR3 length: 15
CDR3 DNA: TGTGCCAGCAGCCCGACTGGTAGCGGCCCCTACGAGCAGTACTTC
CDR3 protein: CASSPTGSGPYEQYF

D gene: TRBD2
J gene: TRBJ2-3
clone size: -
V gene: TRBV19
CDR3 length: 18
CDR3 DNA: TGTGCCAGTAGTCCCGAGGCCCCTAGCGGGACTAGCACAGATACGCAGTATTTT
CDR3 protein: CASSPEAPSGTSTDTQYF

D gene: -
J gene: TRBJ2-7
clone size: -
V gene: TRBV5-6
CDR3 length: 14
CDR3 DNA: TGTGCCAGCAGCTTTGGGGACTCCGCCTACGAGCAGTACTTC
CDR3 protein: CASSFGDSAYEQYF

D gene: TRBD2
J gene: TRBJ2-1
clone size: -
V gene: TRBV5-1
CDR3 length: 15
CDR3 DNA: TGCGCCAGCAGCACTAGCGGGGGGGCCTACAATGAGCAGTTCTTC
CDR3 protein: CASSTSGGAYNEQFF

D gene: TRBD1
J gene: TRBJ1-1
clone size: -
V gene: TRBV19
CDR3 length: 13
CDR3 DNA: TGTGCCAGTAGTGCGACAGGGAGAACTGAAGCTTTCTTT
CDR3 protein: CASSATGRTEAFF

D gene: TRBD1
J gene: TRBJ2-1
clone size: -
V gene: TRBV10-2
CDR3 length: 15
CDR3 DNA: TGCGCCAGCAGTGAGGCGACAGGGGGCGGAAATGAGCAGTTCTTC
CDR3 protein: CASSEATGGGNEQFF

D gene: -
J gene: TRBJ2-5
clone size: once
V gene: TRBV27
CDR3 length: 12
CDR3 DNA: TGTGCCAGCAGTTTATCGGCGGAGGAGCAGTACTTC
CDR3 protein: CASSLSAEEQYF

D gene: TRBD2
J gene: TRBJ2-1
clone size: -
V gene: TRBV9
CDR3 length: 17
CDR3 DNA: TGTGCCAGCAGCGTAGTGGCTAGCGGGGGGATTTACAATGAGCAGTTCTTC
CDR3 protein: CASSVVASGGIYNEQFF

D gene: -
J gene: TRBJ2-5
clone size: -
V gene: TRBV18
CDR3 length: 13
CDR3 DNA: TGTGCCAGCTCACCCTTGGAGGACCCGCCCCAGTACTTC
CDR3 protein: CASSPLEDPPQYF

D gene: -
J gene: TRBJ2-4
clone size: -
V gene: TRBV30
CDR3 length: 14
CDR3 DNA: TGTGCCTATAAGACAGCACTAGCCAAAAACATTCAGTACTTC
CDR3 protein: CAYKTALAKNIQYF

D gene: -
J gene: TRBJ2-5
clone size: -
V gene: TRBV12-5
CDR3 length: 15
CDR3 DNA: TGTGCTAGTGCCCTAGCAGCGGGTTCCCAAGAGACCCAGTACTTC
CDR3 protein: CASALAAGSQETQYF

D gene: TRBD2
J gene: TRBJ2-1
clone size: -
V gene: TRBV7-9
CDR3 length: 15
CDR3 DNA: TGTGCCAGCAGCGCCGCTAGCGGGGGGCAGAATGAGCAGTTCTTC
CDR3 protein: CASSAASGGQNEQFF

D gene: -
J gene: TRBJ2-1
clone size: -
V gene: TRBV27
CDR3 length: 15
CDR3 DNA: TGTGCCAGCAGTGAATACAGGGGGGGGAGAAATGAGCAGTTCTTC
CDR3 protein: CASSEYRGGRNEQFF

D gene: -
J gene: TRBJ2-6
clone size: -
V gene: TRBV10-3
CDR3 length: 16
CDR3 DNA: TGTGCCATCAGTACCTTAACAGGTTCTGGGGCCAACGTCCTGACTTTC
CDR3 protein: CAISTLTGSGANVLTF

D gene: -
J gene: TRBJ2-2
clone size: -
V gene: TRBV13
CDR3 length: 11
CDR3 DNA: TGTGCCAGCAAGGGGCCCGGGGAGCTGTTTTTT
CDR3 protein: CASKGPGELFF

D gene: TRBD2
J gene: TRBJ2-1
clone size: -
V gene: TRBV5-4
CDR3 length: 15
CDR3 DNA: TGTGCCAGCGACCCGGGACTAGCCCCCTACAATGAGCAGTTCTTC
CDR3 protein: CASDPGLAPYNEQFF

D gene: TRBD2
J gene: TRBJ2-5
clone size: -
V gene: TRBV5-4
CDR3 length: 12
CDR3 DNA: TGTGCCAGCTCTGGACTAGAGGGGACCCAGTACTTC
CDR3 protein: CASSGLEGTQYF

D gene: -
J gene: TRBJ1-2
clone size: -
V gene: TRBV6-1
CDR3 length: 14
CDR3 DNA: TGTGCCAGCAGTACGGGGGGCTGGGGTTATGGCTACACCTTC
CDR3 protein: CASSTGGWGYGYTF

D gene: TRBD2
J gene: TRBJ2-3
clone size: once
V gene: TRBV9
CDR3 length: 16
CDR3 DNA: TGTGCCAGCAGCGTAGTTGCGGGGGTGGGCACAGATACGCAGTATTTT
CDR3 protein: CASSVVAGVGTDTQYF

D gene: TRBD1
J gene: TRBJ2-7
clone size: -
V gene: TRBV13
CDR3 length: 14
CDR3 DNA: TGTGCCAGCAGCTCCCGGGACAGGGGTTACGAGCAGTACTTC
CDR3 protein: CASSSRDRGYEQYF

D gene: -
J gene: TRBJ2-2
clone size: -
V gene: TRBV7-9
CDR3 length: 11
CDR3 DNA: TGTGCCAGCAGCTTCGGCGGGGAGCTGTTTTTT
CDR3 protein: CASSFGGELFF

D gene: TRBD1
J gene: TRBJ1-2
clone size: few
V gene: TRBV27
CDR3 length: 13
CDR3 DNA: TGTGCCAGCAGTTTCGGAGGGGGCGATGGCTACACCTTC
CDR3 protein: CASSFGGGDGYTF

D gene: TRBD1
J gene: TRBJ1-4
clone size: -
V gene: TRBV29-1
CDR3 length: 13
CDR3 DNA: TGCAGCGCAGGGACAGGGCTCAATGAAAAACTGTTTTTT
CDR3 protein: CSAGTGLNEKLFF